This is a list of T cell receptor beta chains from one sample in a study of blood T cell repertoires in COVID-19. Here immunoSEQ multiplex PCR was the method, and the copy in TCRdb shows in-frame clones only, minus some. The table lists about 110,000 clones, around 81% of them singletons, with 30% to 45% in the top ten. The sequenced sample was peripheral blood. These receptor sequences come from an older man with acute or convalescent COVID-19. CDR3s include the opening cysteine and the closing phenylalanine or tryptophan. A D gene is named only where the DNA matches it firmly. Clone size is stated in some rows and not others, as once, few, many or a class when expanded.

few	TRBV19	TRBJ1-2	TRBD1	CASSVRQGSYTF	TGTGCCAGTAGTGTTCGACAGGGGAGCTACACCTTC
-	TRBV7-6	TRBJ1-4	TRBD1	CASSSRQGGSEKLFF	TGTGCCAGCAGCTCTAGACAGGGGGGTAGTGAAAAACTGTTTTTT
-	TRBV6-5	TRBJ2-2	TRBD1	CASSYQTGQYTGELFF	TGTGCCAGCAGTTACCAGACAGGGCAGTACACCGGGGAGCTGTTTTTT
-	TRBV5-1	TRBJ2-5	-	CASRPRPQETQYF	TGCGCCAGCAGACCCAGGCCTCAAGAGACCCAGTACTTC
once	TRBV5-4	TRBJ2-3	TRBD2	CASSLRLAGGDTQYF	TGTGCCAGCAGCTTAAGACTAGCGGGAGGAGATACGCAGTATTTT
-	TRBV5-1	TRBJ2-2	TRBD1	CASRAQGARKREELFF	TGCGCCAGCAGGGCACAGGGGGCGCGGAAACGCGAGGAGCTGTTTTTT
-	TRBV28	TRBJ2-7	TRBD1	CASSGPGTGIYEQYF	TGTGCCAGCAGTGGACCCGGGACAGGGATCTACGAGCAGTACTTC
-	TRBV11-3	TRBJ1-1	-	CASSLNGYTEAFF	TGTGCCAGCAGCTTGAACGGGTACACTGAAGCTTTCTTT
-	TRBV7-2	TRBJ1-1	-	CASSLDGKNTEAFF	TGTGCCAGCAGTTTAGACGGGAAGAACACTGAAGCTTTCTTT
few	TRBV5-1	TRBJ1-5	-	CASSPSGGSNQPQHF	TGCGCCAGCAGCCCGTCTGGGGGGAGCAATCAGCCCCAGCATTTT
-	TRBV5-1	TRBJ1-4	-	CASSLDGTNEKLFF	TGCGCCAGCAGCTTGGATGGGACAAATGAAAAACTGTTTTTT
-	TRBV27	TRBJ2-3	TRBD2	CASSLAGEYTQYF	TGTGCCAGCAGTCTAGCGGGAGAATATACGCAGTATTTT
-	TRBV12-3/TRBV12-4	TRBJ2-7	-	CASSTLALGEQYF	TGTGCCAGCAGCACACTAGCCCTGGGTGAGCAGTACTTC
once	TRBV24-1	TRBJ2-2	TRBD1	CATSDPPATGRGELFF	TGTGCCACCAGTGATCCTCCGGCGACAGGGCGCGGGGAGCTGTTTTTT
-	TRBV28	TRBJ2-7	TRBD2	CATSSGSSYEQYF	TGTGCCACCAGTAGCGGGAGCTCCTACGAGCAGTACTTC
-	TRBV28	TRBJ2-7	TRBD2	CASITGASGDYEQYF	TGTGCCAGCATTACCGGCGCTAGCGGGGACTACGAGCAGTACTTC
-	TRBV5-1	TRBJ2-1	-	CASSYDGGNEQFF	TGCGCCAGCAGCTACGATGGGGGGAATGAGCAGTTCTTC
-	TRBV4-3	TRBJ2-4	TRBD1	CASSQGGQGVGRAKNIQYF	TGCGCCAGCAGCCAAGGGGGACAGGGAGTCGGACGAGCCAAAAACATTCAGTACTTC
-	TRBV28	TRBJ1-3	-	CASSLEGWRGGNTIYF	TGTGCCAGCAGTTTGGAGGGGTGGCGAGGTGGAAACACCATATATTTT
-	TRBV2	TRBJ2-7	-	CASSRQYEQYF	TGTGCCAGCAGTCGACAGTACGAGCAGTACTTC
-	TRBV19	TRBJ1-4	-	CASSRRDWSNEKLFF	TGTGCCAGTAGCCGGAGGGATTGGTCTAATGAAAAACTGTTTTTT
-	TRBV24-1	TRBJ2-7	-	CATSFKTVTYEQYF	TGTGCCACCAGTTTTAAGACAGTGACCTACGAGCAGTACTTC
few	TRBV29-1	TRBJ1-3	-	CSVAGFAGNTIYF	TGCAGCGTTGCAGGGTTCGCGGGAAACACCATATATTTT